These 27 T cell receptor beta chains originate from one sample sequenced in a study of T cells in Graves' hyperthyroidism and ophthalmopathy. RNA transcripts served as the template for amplifying TCR beta CDR3 regions. HTBI primers were used for first-round RT-PCR of the TCR CDR3. TCRdb reanalysed the multiplex PCR reads using MiXCR and keeps one entry per CDR3 protein. This repertoire shows hundreds of thousands of distinct CDR3 sequences, more than 11% found once; its top ten account for 4.5% to 6%. The sequenced sample was blood. The receptors shown here come from a woman aged 25 to 39 with Graves' hyperthyroidism that later progressed to Graves' ophthalmopathy.

This clonotype was found a few times. The chain joins TRBV6-1 to TRBJ2-2; a possible D gene is TRBD2 (5 bases). From germline, CDR1 is MNHNS and CDR2 SASEGT. This CDR3 is 15 amino acids long. V lost 3 bases, J lost 4 bases, and 12 bases lay in between. Here the CDR3 reads CASSDGVPSTGELFF. DNA of the CDR3: TGTGCCAGCAGTGACGGGGTACCCAGCACCGGGGAGCTGTTTTTT.

This clonotype has a handful of counts. The chain couples TRBV5-1 to TRBJ1-6, with 10 positions matching TRBD1. The V and J ends lost 4 bases and 10 bases, in that order; junction bases with no gene match: 14. The CDR3 has 17 residues. The germline V gene encodes CDR1 SGHRS and CDR2 YFSETQ. CDR3 loop: CASSPGQGLSQWSPLHF. For the CDR3, the DNA is TGCGCCAGCAGCCCGGGACAGGGGCTAAGTCAATGGTCACCCCTCCACTTT.

Note on this clonotype: One end of the junction varies from germline; a read error may be responsible. This chain joins TRBV9 and TRBJ1-2; unclear D gene. CDR1 SGDLS and CDR2 YYNGEE come from the germline V gene. The CDR3 is 16 amino acids. The CDR3 coding sequence is TGTACCAGCAGCGTAGGTGGGTCTAAAGAAGTCTATGGCTACACCTTC. It encodes CTSSVGGSKEVYGYTF. The full variable domain, with the rest looked up from reference TRBV9 and TRBJ1-2, is DSGVTQTPKHLITATGQRVTLRCSPRSGDLSVYWYQQSLDQGLQFLIQYYNGEERAKGNILERFSAQQFPDLHSELNLSSLELGDSALYFCTSSVGGSKEVYGYTFGSGTRLTVV.

This clonotype was counted at least ten times. The J gene is TRBJ2-7, the V gene TRBV28, with 8 positions matching TRBD1. CDR1 is MDHEN, CDR2 SYDVKM, per germline. With V trimmed by 8 bases and J by 4 bases, 10 bases remained unmatched. The CDR3 spans 14 residues. Written as DNA, the CDR3 is TGTGCCAGCCGCCAGGGGGCTAGTCGGTACGAGCAGTACTTC. As protein: CASRQGASRYEQYF. Full variable domain (outside the CDR3, taken from reference TRBV28 and TRBJ2-7): DVKVTQSSRYLVKRTGEKVFLECVQDMDHENMFWYRQDPGLGLRLIYFSYDVKMKEKGDIPEGYSVSREKKERFSLILESASTNQTSMYLCASRQGASRYEQYFGPGTRLTVT.

This clonotype has at least ten counts. This chain joins TRBV28 and TRBJ1-1; D gene uncertain. Trimming cost V 7 bases and J 4 bases, with 10 bases left between them. This CDR3 has 12 amino acids. Germline CDR1 is MDHEN and CDR2 is SYDVKM. Here the CDR3 DNA reads TGTGCCAGCATGATTAGGGCCACTGAAGCTTTCTTT. Translating it yields CASMIRATEAFF.

This clonotype was counted many times. V usage is TRBV11-3 and J usage is TRBJ1-2; no reliable D call. Trimming shortened V by 1 base and J by 8 bases, and 11 bases separated the two germline ends. From germline, CDR1 is SGHNT and CDR2 YENEEA. The CDR3 contains 13 residues. The CDR3 DNA sequence: TGTGCCAGCAGCTTAGTCTCAGAGGGCGGCTACACCTTC. Encoded protein: CASSLVSEGGYTF.

This sequence joins TRBV19 and TRBJ1-5, with TRBD1 matching 10 bases. Per the germline V gene, CDR1 is LNHDA and CDR2 is SQIVND (reference sequence). CDR3 size: 16 residues. With 6 bases clipped from V and 1 base from J, the junction kept 6 bases outside the gene matches. The CDR3 DNA is TGTGCCAGTAGCAGGAGGGACAGGGGAAGCAATCAGCCCCAGCATTTT. Protein sequence: CASSRRDRGSNQPQHF.

The chain employs TRBV4-1 and TRBJ1-1; 7 bases map to TRBD1. The CDR3 loop spans 18 amino acids. Trimming at V came to 4 bases and at J to 0 bases, leaving 14 bases not matched to a gene. Germline CDR1 MGHRA, CDR2 YSYEKL. CDR3 amino acids: CASSPLRDSGGMNTEAFF. The CDR3 DNA follows: TGCGCCAGCAGCCCGCTCCGGGACAGCGGGGGGATGAACACTGAAGCTTTCTTT.

This clonotype has at least ten counts. CDR3 amino acids: CASMISGIVDTEAFF. In DNA, the CDR3 is TGTGCATCAATGATTTCGGGGATCGTGGACACTGAAGCTTTCTTT. The chain has TRBV19 and TRBJ1-1; no definite D call. CDR1 and CDR2 (germline): LNHDA, SQIVND (reference sequence). The CDR3 length is 15 residues. Variable domain in full (rest from reference TRBV19 and TRBJ1-1): DGGITQSPKYLFRKEGQNVTLSCEQNLNHDAMYWYRQDPGQGLRLIYYSQIVNDFQKGDIAEGYSVSREKKESFPLTVTSAQKNPTAFYLCASMISGIVDTEAFFGQGTRLTVV.

This clonotype was seen a single time. One end of the junction does not line up with germline, which may come from a read error. This chain joins TRBV18 and TRBJ2-3, with D maybe TRBD2 (5 bases). The CDR3 runs to 12 residues. From germline, CDR1 is KGHSH and CDR2 LQKENI. The chain's CDR3 is CASSPPGDTQSF. The CDR3 DNA is TGTGCCAGCTCACCACCGGGAGATACGCAGTCTTTT.

On this clonotype itself: At one of its ends the junction is not consistent with the germline gene, which may arise from a read error. The chain combines TRBV11-1 with TRBJ2-5, with 13 bases identical to TRBD2. CDR1 is SGHAT and CDR2 is FQDESV in the germline V gene (reference sequence). The CDR3 contains 13 residues. CDR3 in DNA: TGCGCCAGCAGCCCAGGACTAGCGGGAGCCGAGTACTTC. It translates to CASSPGLAGAEYF. Variable domain in full (rest from reference TRBV11-1 and TRBJ2-5): EAEVAQSPRYKITEKSQAVAFWCDPISGHATLYWYRQILGQGPELLVQFQDESVVDDSQLPKDRFSAERLKGVDSTLKIQPAELGDSAMYLCASSPGLAGAEYFGPGTRLLVL.

V gene TRBV14 combines with J gene TRBJ1-5, with D unresolved. The V gene's germline CDR1 is SGHDN and CDR2 FVKESK. Trimming left V 0 bases short and J 4 bases short, with 13 bases between. The CDR3 totals 16 residues. CDR3 loop: CASSQEGGSGNQPQHF. In nucleotides, the CDR3 is TGTGCCAGCAGCCAAGAAGGAGGGTCCGGGAATCAGCCCCAGCATTTT.

The chain joins TRBV27 to TRBJ1-5; TRBD1 aligns across 7 bases. V gave up 5 bases and J gave up 6 bases; unmatched junction bases: 7. This CDR3 region has 14 residues. Germline V gene sequence: CDR1 MNHEY, CDR2 SMNVEV (reference sequence). CDR3 sequence: CASSPDRDFQPQHF. The CDR3 DNA reads TGTGCCAGCAGTCCAGACAGGGATTTTCAGCCCCAGCATTTT.

This clonotype was seen only once. The chain carries TRBV7-9 and TRBJ2-7; unclear D gene. The germline V and J ends were trimmed by 4 bases and 4 bases, with 11 bases remaining between them. Germline values: CDR1 SEHNR, CDR2 FQNEAQ (reference sequence). The CDR3 contains 13 residues. The CDR3 bases are TGTGCCAGCAGCTCGAACTCCTTTTACGAGCAGTACTTC. This translates into CASSSNSFYEQYF.

Ten or more counts support this clonotype. This could be a read error, since a much larger clone is one nucleotide away. V usage is TRBV20-1 and J usage is TRBJ2-5, with D possibly TRBD2 on 5 matching bases. This CDR3 comprises 13 residues. Germline assignment: CDR1 DFQATT and CDR2 SNEGSKA (reference sequence). V was cut by 6 bases and J by 4 bases, with 15 bases left in between. The CDR3 loop reads CSAGVERRETQYF. In nucleotides, the CDR3 is TGCAGTGCGGGAGTGGAGAGACGAGAGACCCAGTACTTC.

In this sample, this clonotype turned up many times. The chain joins TRBV28 to TRBJ2-3; 7 nucleotides line up with TRBD1. Germline CDR1 reads MDHEN; CDR2 reads SYDVKM. The V segment lost 3 bases and the J segment 1 base; nucleotides outside the gene matches: 4. The CDR3 covers 15 residues. CDR3 sequence (DNA): TGTGCCAGCAGTTTCAACACAGGGGGCACAGATACGCAGTATTTT. This encodes CASSFNTGGTDTQYF.

The table lists this clonotype with many counts. The chain is built from TRBV30 and TRBJ1-1, with no clear D. This CDR3 region has 11 residues. Per germline, CDR1 GTSNPN and CDR2 SVGIG (reference sequence). V lost 3 bases, J lost 3 bases, and 5 bases lay in between. This chain's CDR3 is CAWRRDTEAFF. CDR3 in DNA: TGTGCCTGGAGAAGAGACACTGAAGCTTTCTTT.

This clonotype has at least ten counts. The chain links TRBV18 to TRBJ1-2; D uncertain. Germline loops: CDR1 KGHSH, CDR2 LQKENI. Trimming shortened V by 3 bases and J by 0 bases, and 17 bases separated the two germline ends. The CDR3 sequence is 17 residues long. DNA for the CDR3: TGTGCCAGCTCACCCGCAACCCAATTACCTACTAACTATGGCTACACCTTC. Residues: CASSPATQLPTNYGYTF.

A few counts support this clonotype. The V call is TRBV12-3 or TRBV12-4, the J call TRBJ2-3; D gene uncertain. V shed 0 bases and J shed 10 bases, with 8 bases lying between them. The CDR3 length is 12 residues. The CDR3: CASSLAQLPQYF. CDR3 in DNA: TGTGCCAGCAGTTTAGCACAGCTGCCGCAGTATTTT.

This clonotype was detected ten times or more. The chain combines TRBV27 with TRBJ2-7; 7 nucleotides align to TRBD1. The germline V gene has CDR1 MNHEY and CDR2 SMNVEV (reference sequence). CDR3 length: 15 amino acids. With V trimmed by 5 bases and J by 5 bases, 12 bases remained unmatched. The CDR3 DNA reads as TGTGCCAGCAGTCAGGACAGGATTGCTGCTGACGAGCAGTACTTC. This gives the protein CASSQDRIAADEQYF.

This clonotype was seen at least ten times. The gene calls are TRBV12-5 and TRBJ2-1; 11 bases agree with TRBD2. This CDR3 has 18 residues. V was clipped by 1 base and J by 0 bases; unmatched bases: 5. Looked up from germline, CDR1 is LGHNT and CDR2 is FRNRAP. DNA for the CDR3: TGTGCTAGTGGTTTGGGGTCAACTAGCGGGGGCTCCTACAATGAGCAGTTCTTC. Protein product: CASGLGSTSGGSYNEQFF.

CDR3 sequence: CASSQGASKVSNEQFF. The CDR3 bases are TGTGCCAGCAGCCAGGGCGCGTCTAAGGTTTCCAATGAGCAGTTCTTC. The chain recombines TRBV7-2 with TRBJ2-1, with D possibly being TRBD1 (5 bases). Germline V lookup: CDR1 SGHTA, CDR2 FQGNSA. V gave up 5 bases and J gave up 6 bases, with 20 bases separating them. The CDR3 is 16 residues long.

This clonotype was seen at least ten times. J is TRBJ2-7 and V is TRBV28; tentative D call: TRBD2 (5 bases). The CDR3 is 13 amino acids. Trimming took 6 bases from V and 3 from J, leaving 12 bases between them. Germline V gene lookup returns CDR1 MDHEN and CDR2 SYDVKM. CDR3 protein: CASRLPRDYEQYF. CDR3 in DNA: TGTGCCAGCAGACTCCCCCGGGACTACGAGCAGTACTTC.

In regard to this clonotype: A much larger clone differs by one base, so this may be a read error. This chain connects TRBV3-1 to TRBJ2-1; perhaps TRBD2 as D (6 bases). Germline CDR1 reads LGHDT; CDR2 reads YNNKEL (reference sequence). V was trimmed by 4 bases and J by 8 bases, leaving 15 bases between them. The CDR3 sequence is 14 residues long. CDR3 sequence: CASSPVPRGDEQFF. The CDR3 DNA reads TGTGCCAGCAGCCCGGTACCGCGGGGCGATGAGCAGTTCTTC.

This clonotype has ten or more counts. The germline gene is not matched at one end of the junction; a read error may be the cause. This chain connects TRBV5-1 to TRBJ2-5; 7 bases fit TRBD1. The germline gives CDR1 SGHRS, CDR2 YFSETQ. CDR3 size: 12 residues. CDR3 DNA sequence: TGTGCCAGTAGGGGGCTTCAAGAGACCCAGTACTTC. Translation: CASRGLQETQYF.

This clonotype was counted at least ten times. This rearrangement joins TRBV29-1 to TRBJ2-1, with TRBD2 matching 8 bases. With V trimmed by 4 bases and J by 12 bases, 17 bases remained unmatched. The V gene's germline CDR1 is SQVTM and CDR2 ANQGSEA. The CDR3 runs 15 residues. The CDR3 here is CSVAAGTGTGTRQFF. In DNA form, the CDR3 reads TGCAGCGTTGCTGCTGGGACGGGAACCGGGACTAGGCAGTTCTTC.

This clonotype has at least ten counts. V is TRBV11-2 and J is TRBJ2-5, with D possibly called TRBD1 or TRBD2 (6 bases each). CDR3 size: 14 residues. Trimming pared 2 bases from V and 5 bases from J, leaving 12 bases between. Germline CDR1 SGHAT, CDR2 FQNNGV. The chain's CDR3 is CASSLSGASETQYF. The CDR3 nucleotides read TGTGCCAGCAGCTTATCGGGGGCGTCGGAGACCCAGTACTTC.